The 6 T cell receptor beta chains in this list originate from one sample, sequenced in a study of shared clonotypes between healthy human individuals. TCRdb's copy holds only in-frame clones and misses some; the assay was immunoSEQ multiplex PCR. The top ten clones hold 0.85% to 1.2% of a sample with more than 2 million clones, about 95% of them seen once. CD45RO-negative CD8 cells positively selected for CCR7 made up the naive population, which excluded terminally differentiated effector memory CD45RA+ cells. The sample was naive CD8+ T cells sorted from blood. The receptors originated from a man aged 18-30 years in good health.

The chain has TRBV6-5 and TRBJ1-1; TRBD1 is a possible D gene (5 bases). Trimming took 5 bases from V and 8 from J, leaving 15 bases between them. The length of the CDR3 is 13 residues. Looked up from germline, CDR1 is MNHEY and CDR2 is SVGAGI. Here the CDR3 reads CASSPGLGVEAFF. CDR3 nucleotides: TGTGCCAGCAGTCCCGGACTGGGGGTAGAAGCTTTCTTT.

This clone appeared a single time. Other DNA sequences in the same sample also yield this CDR3. The chain combines TRBV27 with TRBJ2-1; 7 nucleotides agree with TRBD1. Germline V gives CDR1 MNHEY, CDR2 SMNVEV (reference sequence). The CDR3 contains 15 residues. V shed 0 bases and J 3 bases; nucleotides not matched to a gene: 2. The CDR3 DNA follows: TGTGCCAGCAGTTTATCAGGGGGCATCTACAATGAGCAGTTCTTC. It encodes CASSLSGGIYNEQFF.

The chain joins TRBV6-4 to TRBJ2-3, with a weak D call TRBD2 (6 bases). The CDR3 is 16 residues long. Germline-derived CDR1 and CDR2 are MRHNA and SNTAGT. Trimming cost V 2 bases and J 0 bases, with 12 bases left between them. Here the CDR3 reads CASSDQTGTSTDTQYF. CDR3 DNA: TGTGCCAGCAGTGACCAGACTGGGACTAGCACAGATACGCAGTATTTT.

V is TRBV5-1 and J is TRBJ2-7; 7 bases are shared with TRBD2. Unmatched junction bases numbered 6, after V lost 8 bases and J lost 4 bases. This CDR3 contains 12 residues. The V gene's germline CDR1 is SGHRS and CDR2 YFSETQ. The CDR3 region is CASTGGEYEQYF. The CDR3 DNA reads TGCGCCAGTACGGGGGGAGAGTACGAGCAGTACTTC.

The V and J genes are TRBV27 and TRBJ2-2; D not resolved. V was pared by 7 bases and J by 4 bases, with 13 bases between. Germline CDR1 reads MNHEY; CDR2 reads SMNVEV (reference sequence). The CDR3 totals 14 residues. The CDR3 spells CASKVLQITGELFF. For the CDR3, the DNA is TGTGCCAGCAAGGTTTTACAGATCACCGGGGAGCTGTTTTTT.

J is TRBJ2-5 and V is TRBV6-5; 12 bases are a match to TRBD2. The V and J ends lost 6 bases and 5 bases, in that order; junction bases with no gene match: 7. The CDR3 covers 15 residues. Germline V gene data show CDR1 as MNHEY and CDR2 as SVGAGI. The CDR3 DNA is TGTGCCAGCAGCCACCGACTAGCGGGAGTGGAGACCCAGTACTTC. It encodes CASSHRLAGVETQYF.